The 22 T cell receptor beta chains presented below share a single source sample, sequenced in a study of spatial heterogeneity in lung cancer. Whole-study results and caveats: Intratumoral expanded alpha and beta TCR counts were found to track tumor mutation counts.

No antigens are known for them. From the 5' RACE reads, TCRdb called clonotypes with MiXCR, one entry per CDR3 protein. The sample comprises around 15,000 distinct CDR3 sequences, roughly 7.3% of which are singletons, and over 8% rests with the top ten. The time point: sample taken at primary tumor resection. This material consisted of lung tumor tissue, taken at surgery. The receptor source for this set is a male donor with early-stage non-small cell lung cancer.

This clonotype was seen many times. V is TRBV11-1 and J is TRBJ1-6; TRBD1 is a possible D gene (5 bases). The V gene's germline CDR1 is SGHAT and CDR2 FQDESV (reference sequence). The V gene lost 2 bases and the J gene lost 10 bases, with 12 bases spanning the gap. This CDR3 is 14 amino acids long. The CDR3, as DNA: TGTGCCAGCAGCTTACGGGACTCAAGGTCACCCCTCCACTTT. Translated, it gives CASSLRDSRSPLHF. The entire variable domain, with the rest obtained from reference TRBV11-1 and TRBJ1-6, is as follows: EAEVAQSPRYKITEKSQAVAFWCDPISGHATLYWYRQILGQGPELLVQFQDESVVDDSQLPKDRFSAERLKGVDSTLKIQPAELGDSAMYLCASSLRDSRSPLHFGNGTRLTVT.

This clonotype came up a few times. This rearrangement joins TRBV7-2 to TRBJ2-2; tentatively, D is TRBD2 (6 bases). The V end lost 7 bases, the J end lost 8 bases, and 14 bases lay between the germline ends. CDR1 is SGHTA, CDR2 FQGNSA, per germline. The CDR3 contains 13 residues. The CDR3 DNA reads TGTGCCAGCACCCGGTGGGGGGAAGGGGAGCTGTTTTTT. This sequence encodes CASTRWGEGELFF. Complete variable domain (other parts from reference TRBV7-2 and TRBJ2-2): GAGVSQSPSNKVTEKGKDVELRCDPISGHTALYWYRQSLGQGLEFLIYFQGNSAPDKSGLPSDRFSAERTGGSVSTLTIQRTQQEDSAVYLCASTRWGEGELFFGEGSRLTVL.

This clonotype has more than one count but fewer than ten. The chain combines TRBV12-3 or TRBV12-4 with TRBJ1-5, with no clear D. The CDR3 has 15 amino acids. The ends were cut back, 6 bases at V and 5 bases at J, with 17 bases in the middle. CDR3 protein: CASSPKEGSYQPQHF. The CDR3 DNA is TGTGCCAGCAGCCCGAAGGAGGGATCTTATCAGCCCCAGCATTTT.

J is TRBJ2-2 and V is TRBV15, with TRBD2 matching 10 bases. V dropped 6 bases and J dropped 6; count of bases not matched to a gene: 4. The CDR3 loop spans 14 amino acids. CDR1 is LNHNV and CDR2 is YYDKDF in the germline V gene (reference sequence). The CDR3 reads CATRASGGSGELFF. The DNA for the CDR3 is TGTGCCACCAGGGCTAGCGGGGGCTCCGGGGAGCTGTTTTTT.

This rearrangement joins TRBV11-1 to TRBJ1-1; 7 nucleotides align to TRBD1. Germline CDR1 is SGHAT and CDR2 is FQDESV (reference sequence). The CDR3 has 14 amino acids. Unmatched junction bases numbered 2, after V lost 3 bases and J lost 1 base. CDR3 sequence reads: CASSFGTANTEAFF. The CDR3 coding sequence is TGTGCCAGCAGCTTCGGGACAGCGAACACTGAAGCTTTCTTT.

This clonotype was observed at least ten times. V usage is TRBV6-5 and J usage is TRBJ2-2; possibly TRBD1 or TRBD2 for D (5 bases each). The V and J ends lost 7 bases and 2 bases respectively, with 11 bases between them. The CDR3 is made up of 14 amino acids. The germline CDR1 and CDR2 sequences are MNHEY and SVGAGI. The CDR3 DNA follows: TGTGCCAGCATCTGTGGGGACAACACCGGGGAGCTGTTTTTT. Its protein product is CASICGDNTGELFF.

This clonotype qualifies as medium-sized. This chain joins TRBV5-4 and TRBJ2-1, with a weak D call TRBD1 (6 bases). CDR1 is SGHNT, CDR2 YYREEE, per germline (reference sequence). The CDR3 consists of 17 residues. Trimming removed 3 bases from V and 8 bases from J, with 24 bases in between. The CDR3 region has the DNA TGTGCCAGCAGCTCTTCCCGGGACATTCAACCTCTGGATGAGCAGTTCTTC. Translated: CASSSSRDIQPLDEQFF.

This clonotype is judged medium-sized. This sequence joins TRBV9 and TRBJ2-2; possible D gene TRBD2, 5 bases. Deletions cut 0 bases from V and 6 bases from J, with 6 bases between. Germline-derived CDR1 and CDR2 are SGDLS and YYNGEE. This CDR3 contains 13 residues. CDR3 coding DNA: TGTGCCAGCAGCGTAGCGGGGTCCGGGGAGCTGTTTTTT. It codes for CASSVAGSGELFF.

This rearrangement joins TRBV29-1 to TRBJ1-2; 9 bases are a match to TRBD1. The ends lost 5 bases at V and 8 bases at J; junction bases unmatched: 6. The germline CDR1 and CDR2 sequences are SQVTM and ANQGSEA. The CDR3 is 12 amino acids. CDR3 bases: TGCAGCGTTCGACAGGGGGAATTAGGCTACACCTTC. Encoded protein: CSVRQGELGYTF.

The chain has TRBV7-3 and TRBJ2-5; 8 bases line up with TRBD1. The CDR3 runs to 15 residues. The ends lost 2 bases at V and 2 bases at J; junction bases unmatched: 4. CDR1 and CDR2 from the germline V gene are SGHTA and FQGTGA. The CDR3 nucleotides read TGTGCCAGCAGCTTAGGGACAGGCGAGCAAGAGACCCAGTACTTC. Encoded protein: CASSLGTGEQETQYF.

The V call is TRBV7-2, the J call TRBJ2-1, with D unresolved. This CDR3 contains 11 residues. Between the trimmed V and J ends, which lost 2 bases and 5 bases, there was a span of 1 base. In germline, CDR1 is SGHTA, CDR2 FQGNSA. The CDR3 sequence is CASSLHNEQFF. The CDR3 region has the DNA TGTGCCAGCAGCTTACACAATGAGCAGTTCTTC.

At least ten counts were recorded for this clonotype. The CDR3 nucleotides read TGTGCCAGCAGTTACCCTGGGGAGGCGACCTATGGCTACACCTTC. Protein product: CASSYPGEATYGYTF. J is TRBJ1-2 and V is TRBV6-2 or TRBV6-3; no definite D call. CDR1 and CDR2 from the germline V gene are MNHEY and SVGEGT. This CDR3 has 15 amino acids. With 2 bases removed from V and 4 bases from J, the gap between germline ends came to 14 bases.

This clonotype was counted a few times. The CDR3 loop is CASSDGTGAYYEQYF. The CDR3 DNA is TGTGCCAGCAGTGACGGGACAGGGGCCTACTACGAGCAGTACTTC. V gene TRBV27 combines with J gene TRBJ2-7; the match to TRBD1 covers 10 bases. J gave up 3 bases and V 5 bases, and 7 bases lay outside the gene matches. Germline CDR1 is MNHEY and CDR2 is SMNVEV (reference sequence). This CDR3 has 15 amino acids.

In its sample, this clonotype was seen a few times. The chain is built from TRBV20-1 and TRBJ2-3; 8 bases are a match to TRBD2. After removal of 5 bases from V and 2 bases from J, the junction contained 9 bases not matched to a gene. The CDR3 has 15 amino acids. Germline V lookup: CDR1 DFQATT, CDR2 SNEGSKA (reference sequence). DNA for the CDR3: TGCAGTGCTCAGAGGCCTAGCGGGTTCACAGATACGCAGTATTTT. Amino acid sequence: CSAQRPSGFTDTQYF.

This clonotype is medium-sized within its sample. V gene TRBV12-3 or TRBV12-4 combines with J gene TRBJ1-2; D uncertain. The CDR3 contains 17 residues. Between the trimmed V and J ends, which lost 3 bases and 2 bases, there was a span of 19 bases. In nucleotides, the CDR3 is TGTGCCAGCAGTTTTGTTCTATATGGGTACAAGAACTATGGCTACACCTTC. Protein sequence: CASSFVLYGYKNYGYTF.

The chain joins TRBV6-9 to TRBJ2-2; TRBD2 matches 11 bases. V was pared by 0 bases and J by 3 bases, with 9 bases of the junction left unmatched. This CDR3 spans 19 amino acids. The germline V gene has CDR1 MNHGY and CDR2 SVAAGI. DNA of the CDR3: TGTGCCAGCAGTTATTCTCGTAGCGGGAGGGCCTTTTACACCGGGGAGCTGTTTTTT. Translated, it gives CASSYSRSGRAFYTGELFF.

This clonotype rates as medium-sized. This chain joins TRBV2 and TRBJ1-5, with a possible D match to TRBD1 (6 bases). The CDR3 extends over 14 amino acids. Germline loops: CDR1 SNHLY, CDR2 FYNNEI. V gave up 6 bases and J gave up 2 bases, with 11 bases separating them. CDR3 in DNA: TGTGCCAGCAGAAGGGGACAAGGCAATCAGCCCCAGCATTTT. It translates to CASRRGQGNQPQHF.

This clonotype was counted only a few times. The J gene is TRBJ2-3, the V gene TRBV30; maybe TRBD2 (5 bases). V lost 3 bases, J lost 6 bases, and 10 bases lay in between. The CDR3 is 12 residues long. Per the germline V gene, CDR1 is GTSNPN and CDR2 is SVGIG (reference sequence). CDR3 protein: CAWRPTRDTQYF. CDR3 in DNA: TGTGCCTGGAGACCAACTAGGGATACGCAGTATTTT. Together with reference TRBV30 and TRBJ2-3, the CDR3 gives the full variable domain: SQTIHQWPATLVQPVGSPLSLECTVEGTSNPNLYWYRQAAGRGLQLLFYSVGIGQISSEVPQNLSASRPQDRQFILSSKKLLLSDSGFYLCAWRPTRDTQYFGPGTRLTVL.

The chain uses TRBV28 and TRBJ2-3, with D possibly matching TRBD1 (6 bases). Per germline, CDR1 MDHEN and CDR2 SYDVKM. This CDR3 region has 16 residues. V was shortened by 5 bases and J by 0 bases, with 15 bases between the two germline ends. The CDR3 DNA reads TGTGCCAGCAGTCCCCCAACAGGGCCTAGCACAGATACGCAGTATTTT. Protein product: CASSPPTGPSTDTQYF.

This clonotype was detected many times. The CDR3: CASSPDRTHTEAFF. CDR3 bases: TGTGCCAGCAGCCCAGACAGGACCCACACTGAAGCTTTCTTT. V usage is TRBV7-2 and J usage is TRBJ1-1; weak D call: TRBD1 (6 bases). This CDR3 has 14 residues. V lost 5 bases, J lost 3 bases, and 13 bases lay in between. Germline lookup yields CDR1 SGHTA and CDR2 FQGNSA.

Ten or more counts support this clonotype. This chain links TRBV27 with TRBJ1-5; no definite D call. The CDR3 is 17 amino acids. V lost 5 bases to trimming and J lost 0 bases, with 17 bases between them. The germline CDR1 and CDR2 sequences are MNHEY and SMNVEV (reference sequence). The CDR3 loop reads CASSPWTGSYSNQPQHF. The CDR3 DNA reads TGTGCCAGCAGTCCCTGGACGGGTTCTTATAGCAATCAGCCCCAGCATTTT.

This clonotype occurred many times. The gene calls are TRBV6-6 and TRBJ2-1; D is perhaps TRBD1 (5 bases). CDR3 length: 13 residues. The V gene's germline CDR1 is MNHNY and CDR2 SVGAGI (reference sequence). V dropped 4 bases and J dropped 4 bases, with 8 bases sitting between them. The CDR3 DNA follows: TGTGCCAGCAGTTTGACAGATTACAATGAGCAGTTCTTC. Protein: CASSLTDYNEQFF.